The clone carrying this TCR beta chain has a count of ten or more. Its specificity is unknown. The data are from a study of human T cells and chemical hapten exposure. Findings and limits, study-wide: TCRs at a frequency above 1 in 1000 stayed unchanged with DPC sensitization.

CDR3 size: 15 residues. From germline, CDR1 is SGHTA and CDR2 FQGTGA. Trimming stripped 1 base from V and 0 bases from J, with 4 bases between. TCRdb independently ran MiXCR on the RACE reads; one entry per CDR3 protein. The table lists over 85,000 distinct CDR3 sequences, 11% of them singletons. This sample's time point: pre-sensitization, week 0. Treatment given: therapeutic diphenylcyclopropenone sensitization with weekly scalp DPC. The origin of this receptor is a woman aged 55-69 years with alopecia areata. Some clones in this sample may be carry-over from other donors' samples. Sequences were derived from whole blood, sampled in connection with sensitization to the hapten diphenylcyclopropenone (DPC). J is TRBJ2-6 and V is TRBV7-3; D ambiguous. The CDR3 DNA reads TGTGCCAGCAGCTTAATTGGCTCTGGGGCCAACGTCCTGACTTTC. Its translation is CASSLIGSGANVLTF.